A single sample is the source of the 2 T cell receptor beta chains below, sequenced in a study of a mutant IDH1 vaccine in newly diagnosed glioma. The antigens of these receptors remain unknown. Time point in this sample: week 11, during vaccination. Vaccine doses each comprised 300 ug of mutant IDH1 20-mer peptide, with topical imiquimod. Measured with immunoSEQ multiplex PCR; TCRdb has only the in-frame clones, and not every one. The sample has 55,000 to 65,000 clones, 84% seen once. Source: PBMCs, taken from a glioma patient whose treatment included an IDH1 peptide vaccine. The receptors come from a man in his thirties or forties with glioma.

This clone showed up just a few times. The rearrangement links TRBV5-1 to TRBJ2-6; D is uncertain. CDR1 is SGHRS and CDR2 is YFSETQ in the germline V gene. The V end was cut by 0 bases, the J end by 2 bases, with 6 bases between. The CDR3 totals 15 residues. The CDR3 nucleotides read TGCGCCAGCAGCTTGGCGTTAGCTGGGGCCAACGTCCTGACTTTC. Translating gives CASSLALAGANVLTF.

The V call is TRBV30, the J call TRBJ2-6; D is perhaps TRBD1 or TRBD2 (5 bases each). Trimming removed 0 bases at V and 3 bases at J, with 18 bases between. The CDR3 extends over 18 amino acids. Germline values: CDR1 GTSNPN, CDR2 SVGIG (reference sequence). DNA for the CDR3: TGTGCCTGGAGTGTTGTTCGCTTTAGAGGGGATGGGGCCAACGTCCTGACTTTC. Translating it yields CAWSVVRFRGDGANVLTF.